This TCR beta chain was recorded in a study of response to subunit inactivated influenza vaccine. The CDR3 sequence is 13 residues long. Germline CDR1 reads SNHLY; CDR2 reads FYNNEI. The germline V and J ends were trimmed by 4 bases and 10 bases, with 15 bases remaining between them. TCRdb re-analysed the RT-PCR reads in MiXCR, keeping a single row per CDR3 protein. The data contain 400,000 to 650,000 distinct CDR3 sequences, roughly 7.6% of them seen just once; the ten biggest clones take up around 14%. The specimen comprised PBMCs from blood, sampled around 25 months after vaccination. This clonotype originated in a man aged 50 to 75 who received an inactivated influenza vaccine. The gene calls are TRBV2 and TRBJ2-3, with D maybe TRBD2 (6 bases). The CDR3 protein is CASSGSTSFPQYF. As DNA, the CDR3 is TGTGCCAGCAGTGGCTCTACTAGCTTTCCGCAGTATTTT.